Included here is one T cell receptor beta chain sequence, with context. Its antigen is not identified. The data are from a study of T cells expressing NK-cell markers. Findings and caveats of the study: Nothing established the HCMV specificity of expanded NKG2C+ T cell clones. For about 6 donors, the dominant NKG2C+ clonotypes made up about 1.0-7.5% of their CD8+ T cells.

This CDR3 is 13 amino acids long. The V gene's germline CDR1 is DFQATT and CDR2 SNEGSKA (reference sequence). As the method of synthesis, 5'RACE template switching with UMIs yielded TCR beta cDNA. TCRdb derives one entry per CDR3 protein from the 5' RACE reads, leaving out DNA. Its listing shows 300,000 to 500,000 distinct CDR3 sequences. The specimen sequenced was blood T cells: a sorted CD56 or NKG2C T cell subset, CD4+ or CD8+ T cells, or bulk PBMC T cells (not recorded which). This TCR came from a woman aged 50 to 65 in good health. This chain joins TRBV20-1 and TRBJ2-1. The chain's CDR3 is CSARTGAYNEQFF.